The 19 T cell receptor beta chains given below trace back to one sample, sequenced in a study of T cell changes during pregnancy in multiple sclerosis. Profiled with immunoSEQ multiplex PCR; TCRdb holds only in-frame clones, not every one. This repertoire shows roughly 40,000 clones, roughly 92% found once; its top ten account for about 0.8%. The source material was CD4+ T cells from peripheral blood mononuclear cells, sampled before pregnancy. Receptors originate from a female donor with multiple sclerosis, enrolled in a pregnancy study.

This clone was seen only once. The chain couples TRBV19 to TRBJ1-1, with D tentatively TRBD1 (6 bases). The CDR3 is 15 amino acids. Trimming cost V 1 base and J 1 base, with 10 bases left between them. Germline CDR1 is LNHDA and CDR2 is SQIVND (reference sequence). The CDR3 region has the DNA TGTGCCAGTAGTATAGGGACAGCACCGAACACTGAAGCTTTCTTT. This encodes CASSIGTAPNTEAFF.

The CDR3 nucleotides are TGCGCCAGCAGCAACGGACATGGCACAGATACGCAGTATTTT. The encoded protein is CASSNGHGTDTQYF. This chain joins TRBV5-1 and TRBJ2-3; tentative D call: TRBD1 (5 bases). Trimming shortened V by 4 bases and J by 1 base, and 10 bases separated the two germline ends. The CDR3 covers 14 residues. CDR1 is SGHRS, CDR2 YFSETQ, per germline. Full variable domain (outside the CDR3, taken from reference TRBV5-1 and TRBJ2-3): KAGVTQTPRYLIKTRGQQVTLSCSPISGHRSVSWYQQTPGQGLQFLFEYFSETQRNKGNFPGRFSGRQFSNSRSEMNVSTLELGDSALYLCASSNGHGTDTQYFGPGTRLTVL.

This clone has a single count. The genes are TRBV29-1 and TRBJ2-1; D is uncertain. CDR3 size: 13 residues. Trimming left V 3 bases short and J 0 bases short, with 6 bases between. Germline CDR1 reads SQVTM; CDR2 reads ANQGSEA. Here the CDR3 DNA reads TGCAGCGTTGACAGTCACTCCTACAATGAGCAGTTCTTC. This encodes CSVDSHSYNEQFF.

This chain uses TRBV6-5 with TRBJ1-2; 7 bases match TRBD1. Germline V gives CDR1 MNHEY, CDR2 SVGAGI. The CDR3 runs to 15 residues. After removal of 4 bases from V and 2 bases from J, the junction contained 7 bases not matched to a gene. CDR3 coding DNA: TGTGCCAGCAGTTCTCAGCCGGGACAGAACTATGGCTACACCTTC. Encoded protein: CASSSQPGQNYGYTF.

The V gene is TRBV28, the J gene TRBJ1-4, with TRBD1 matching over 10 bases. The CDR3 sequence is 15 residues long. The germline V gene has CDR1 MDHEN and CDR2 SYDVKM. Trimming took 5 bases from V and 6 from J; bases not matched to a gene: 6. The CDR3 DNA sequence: TGTGCCAGCAGTGTAACCGGGACAGGGGATGAAAAACTGTTTTTT. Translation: CASSVTGTGDEKLFF.

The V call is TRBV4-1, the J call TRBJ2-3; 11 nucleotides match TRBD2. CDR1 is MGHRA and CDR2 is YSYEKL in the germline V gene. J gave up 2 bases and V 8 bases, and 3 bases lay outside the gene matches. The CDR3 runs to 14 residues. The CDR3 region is CASGGLADTDTQYF. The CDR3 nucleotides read TGCGCCAGCGGGGGACTAGCGGACACAGATACGCAGTATTTT.

DNA for the CDR3: TGTGCCTGCAAAGGGGATCGGTCTGGAAACACCATATATTTT. This gives the protein CACKGDRSGNTIYF. J is TRBJ1-3 and V is TRBV30; possible D gene TRBD1, 5 bases. Germline V CDR1 and CDR2: GTSNPN, SVGIG (reference sequence). The CDR3 is 14 amino acids. V was pared by 6 bases and J by 1 base, with 13 bases between. Full variable domain (missing parts from reference TRBV30 and TRBJ1-3): SQTIHQWPATLVQPVGSPLSLECTVEGTSNPNLYWYRQAAGRGLQLLFYSVGIGQISSEVPQNLSASRPQDRQFILSSKKLLLSDSGFYLCACKGDRSGNTIYFGEGSWLTVV.

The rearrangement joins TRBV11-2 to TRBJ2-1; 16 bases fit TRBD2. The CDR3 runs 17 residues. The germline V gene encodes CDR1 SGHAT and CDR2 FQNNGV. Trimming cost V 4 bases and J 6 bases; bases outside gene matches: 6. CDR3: CASSSGLAGGLSNEQFF. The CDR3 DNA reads TGTGCCAGCAGCTCGGGACTAGCGGGAGGGCTGAGCAATGAGCAGTTCTTC.

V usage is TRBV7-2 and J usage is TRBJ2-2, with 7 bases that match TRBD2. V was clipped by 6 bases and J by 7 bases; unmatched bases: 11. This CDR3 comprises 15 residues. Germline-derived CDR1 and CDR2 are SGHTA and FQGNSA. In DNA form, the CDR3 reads TGTGCCAGCAGTCCTACTCCGGGGGGACTCGGGGAGCTGTTTTTT. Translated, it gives CASSPTPGGLGELFF.

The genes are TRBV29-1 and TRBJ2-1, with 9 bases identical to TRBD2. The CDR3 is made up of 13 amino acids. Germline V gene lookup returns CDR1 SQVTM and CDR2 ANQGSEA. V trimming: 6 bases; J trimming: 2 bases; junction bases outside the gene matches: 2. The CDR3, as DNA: TGCAGCGTAGCGGGAGGACCCTACAATGAGCAGTTCTTC. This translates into CSVAGGPYNEQFF.

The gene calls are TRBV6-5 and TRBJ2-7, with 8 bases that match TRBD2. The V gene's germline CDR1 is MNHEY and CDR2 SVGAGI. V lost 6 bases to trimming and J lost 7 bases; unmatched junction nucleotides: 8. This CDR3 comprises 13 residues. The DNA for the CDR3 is TGTGCCAGCAGCAATAGACAGCGGGGGGAGCAGTACTTC. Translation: CASSNRQRGEQYF.

The CDR3 loop reads CASSLVRGGSYNEQFF. CDR3 DNA: TGTGCCAGCAGCTTGGTACGAGGGGGCTCCTACAATGAGCAGTTCTTC. The gene calls are TRBV5-5 and TRBJ2-1; D might be TRBD1 (6 bases). The germline gives CDR1 SGHKS, CDR2 YYEKEE (reference sequence). This CDR3 spans 16 amino acids. Trimming pared 0 bases from V and 0 bases from J, leaving 10 bases between. Combining the CDR3 with reference TRBV5-5 and TRBJ2-1 gives the whole variable domain DAGVTQSPTHLIKTRGQQVTLRCSPISGHKSVSWYQQVLGQGPQFIFQYYEKEERGRGNFPDRFSARQFPNYSSELNVNALLLGDSALYLCASSLVRGGSYNEQFFGPGTRLTVL.

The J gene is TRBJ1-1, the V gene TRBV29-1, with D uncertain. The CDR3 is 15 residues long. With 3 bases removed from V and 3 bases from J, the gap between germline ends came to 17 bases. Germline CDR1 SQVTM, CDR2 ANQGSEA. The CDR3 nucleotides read TGCAGCGTTGATCCTCAACGGGGAGCAGACACTGAAGCTTTCTTT. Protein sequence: CSVDPQRGADTEAFF.

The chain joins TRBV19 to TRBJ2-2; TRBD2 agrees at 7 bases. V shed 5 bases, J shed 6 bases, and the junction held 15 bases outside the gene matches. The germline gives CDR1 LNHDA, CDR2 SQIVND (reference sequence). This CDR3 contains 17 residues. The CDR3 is CASSWGSGIGFPGELFF. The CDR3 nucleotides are TGTGCCAGTAGTTGGGGGAGCGGGATTGGATTTCCCGGGGAGCTGTTTTTT.

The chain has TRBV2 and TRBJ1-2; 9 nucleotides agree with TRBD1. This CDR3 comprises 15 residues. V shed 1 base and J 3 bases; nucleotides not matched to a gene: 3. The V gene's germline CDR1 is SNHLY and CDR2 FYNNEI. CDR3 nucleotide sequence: TGTGCCAGCAGTGAAGTCCGGACAGGGGACTATGGCTACACCTTC. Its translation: CASSEVRTGDYGYTF.

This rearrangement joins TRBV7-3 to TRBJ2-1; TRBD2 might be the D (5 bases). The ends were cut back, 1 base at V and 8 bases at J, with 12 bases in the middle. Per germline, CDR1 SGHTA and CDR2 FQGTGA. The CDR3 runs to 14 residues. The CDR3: CASSLIGWGDEQFF. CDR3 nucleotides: TGTGCCAGCAGCTTAATCGGATGGGGAGATGAGCAGTTCTTC. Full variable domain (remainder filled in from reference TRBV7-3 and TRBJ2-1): GAGVSQTPSNKVTEKGKYVELRCDPISGHTALYWYRQSLGQGPEFLIYFQGTGAADDSGLPNDRFFAVRPEGSVSTLKIQRTERGDSAVYLCASSLIGWGDEQFFGPGTRLTVL.

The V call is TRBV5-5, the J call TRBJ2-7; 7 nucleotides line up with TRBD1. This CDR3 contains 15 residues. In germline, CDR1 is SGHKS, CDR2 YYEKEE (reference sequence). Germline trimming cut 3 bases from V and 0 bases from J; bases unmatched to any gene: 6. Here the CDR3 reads CASSSTGSFSYEQYF. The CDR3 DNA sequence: TGTGCCAGCAGCTCGACAGGGAGTTTCTCCTACGAGCAGTACTTC.

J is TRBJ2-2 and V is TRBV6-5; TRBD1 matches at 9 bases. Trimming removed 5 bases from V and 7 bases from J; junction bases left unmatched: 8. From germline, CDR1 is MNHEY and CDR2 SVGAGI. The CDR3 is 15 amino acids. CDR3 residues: CASSPINRGRGELFF. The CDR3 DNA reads TGTGCCAGCAGTCCGATTAACAGGGGGCGCGGGGAGCTGTTTTTT.

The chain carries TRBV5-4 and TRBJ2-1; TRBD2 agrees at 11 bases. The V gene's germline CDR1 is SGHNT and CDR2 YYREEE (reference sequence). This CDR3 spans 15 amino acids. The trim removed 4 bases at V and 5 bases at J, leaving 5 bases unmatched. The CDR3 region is CASSPGLADHNEQFF. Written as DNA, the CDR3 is TGTGCCAGCAGCCCGGGACTAGCGGACCACAATGAGCAGTTCTTC. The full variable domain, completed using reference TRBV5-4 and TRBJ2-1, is ETGVTQSPTHLIKTRGQQVTLRCSSQSGHNTVSWYQQALGQGPQFIFQYYREEENGRGNFPPRFSGLQFPNYSSELNVNALELDDSALYLCASSPGLADHNEQFFGPGTRLTVL.